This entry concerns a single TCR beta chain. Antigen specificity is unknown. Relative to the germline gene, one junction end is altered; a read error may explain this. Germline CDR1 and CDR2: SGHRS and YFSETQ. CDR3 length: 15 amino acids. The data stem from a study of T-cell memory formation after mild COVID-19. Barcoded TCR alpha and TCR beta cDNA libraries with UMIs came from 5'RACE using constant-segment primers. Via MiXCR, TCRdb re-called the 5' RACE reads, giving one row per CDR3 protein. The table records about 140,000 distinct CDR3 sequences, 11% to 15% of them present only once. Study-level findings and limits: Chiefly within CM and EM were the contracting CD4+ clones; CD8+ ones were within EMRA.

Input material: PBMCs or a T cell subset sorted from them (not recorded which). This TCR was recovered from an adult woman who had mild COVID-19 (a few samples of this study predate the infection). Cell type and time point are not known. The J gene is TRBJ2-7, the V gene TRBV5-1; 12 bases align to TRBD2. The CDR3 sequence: CTSSAGTSGSYEQYF. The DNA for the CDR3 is TGCACCAGCAGCGCCGGGACTAGCGGGTCCTACGAGCAGTACTTC.